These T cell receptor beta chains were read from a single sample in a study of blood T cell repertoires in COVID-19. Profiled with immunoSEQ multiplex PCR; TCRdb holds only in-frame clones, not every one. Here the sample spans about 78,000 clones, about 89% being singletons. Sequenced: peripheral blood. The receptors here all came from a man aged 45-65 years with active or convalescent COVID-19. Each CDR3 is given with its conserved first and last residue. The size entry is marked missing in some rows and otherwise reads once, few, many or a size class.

cdr3_aa: CATSAADRGQSSQPQHF
clone_size: once
v_call: TRBV24-1
j_call: TRBJ1-5

cdr3_aa: CASPVGGMNTEAFF
clone_size: once
v_call: TRBV6-5
j_call: TRBJ1-1

cdr3_aa: CASSRQGDTQYF
clone_size: -
v_call: TRBV3-1/TRBV3-2
j_call: TRBJ2-3

cdr3_aa: CSATDRLKNIQYF
clone_size: -
v_call: TRBV20-1
j_call: TRBJ2-4

cdr3_aa: CASSPGPGRGNTIYF
clone_size: -
v_call: TRBV11-2
j_call: TRBJ1-3

cdr3_aa: CASSLYGTGGEKLFF
clone_size: -
v_call: TRBV5-4
j_call: TRBJ1-4

cdr3_aa: CASSRRDRGQGQPQHF
clone_size: -
v_call: TRBV7-9
j_call: TRBJ1-5

cdr3_aa: CASSRTGGTDTQYF
clone_size: -
v_call: TRBV19
j_call: TRBJ2-3

cdr3_aa: CASSPQLAGGLTRYNEQFF
clone_size: -
v_call: TRBV2
j_call: TRBJ2-1

cdr3_aa: CASSESTWRGTGELFF
clone_size: -
v_call: TRBV10-1
j_call: TRBJ2-2

cdr3_aa: CASSLSQTQGQPQHF
clone_size: -
v_call: TRBV27
j_call: TRBJ1-5

cdr3_aa: CASSPDRARNQPQHF
clone_size: -
v_call: TRBV4-1
j_call: TRBJ1-5

cdr3_aa: CASSLGAYRSGELFF
clone_size: once
v_call: TRBV5-1
j_call: TRBJ2-2

cdr3_aa: CAWSVGRGPYEQYF
clone_size: medium-sized
v_call: TRBV30
j_call: TRBJ2-7

cdr3_aa: CASSPREGGTQYF
clone_size: -
v_call: TRBV7-9
j_call: TRBJ2-5

cdr3_aa: CASSLRAGRGVF
clone_size: -
v_call: TRBV13
j_call: TRBJ2-1

cdr3_aa: CASSQGGTGLYNEQFF
clone_size: -
v_call: TRBV3-1/TRBV3-2
j_call: TRBJ2-1

cdr3_aa: CASSGRLAGGANTGELFF
clone_size: -
v_call: TRBV9
j_call: TRBJ2-2

cdr3_aa: CASSFAAGGFNEQFF
clone_size: -
v_call: TRBV7-2
j_call: TRBJ2-1

cdr3_aa: CASSFARQETQYF
clone_size: -
v_call: TRBV5-5
j_call: TRBJ2-5

cdr3_aa: CASSHRQGLVYNEQFF
clone_size: -
v_call: TRBV14
j_call: TRBJ2-1

cdr3_aa: CATSWRGGEKLFF
clone_size: -
v_call: TRBV15
j_call: TRBJ1-4

cdr3_aa: CASSSGQGRETQYF
clone_size: -
v_call: TRBV28
j_call: TRBJ2-5

cdr3_aa: CASSPRGASPTTSGNTIYF
clone_size: -
v_call: TRBV18
j_call: TRBJ1-3

cdr3_aa: CASSTNRDRDTDTQYF
clone_size: -
v_call: TRBV5-1
j_call: TRBJ2-3

cdr3_aa: CASSLVTSGGGYEQYF
clone_size: once
v_call: TRBV28
j_call: TRBJ2-7

cdr3_aa: CSVSSQDRALDEQYF
clone_size: -
v_call: TRBV29-1
j_call: TRBJ2-7

cdr3_aa: CAISEGIPGELFF
clone_size: once
v_call: TRBV10-3
j_call: TRBJ2-2